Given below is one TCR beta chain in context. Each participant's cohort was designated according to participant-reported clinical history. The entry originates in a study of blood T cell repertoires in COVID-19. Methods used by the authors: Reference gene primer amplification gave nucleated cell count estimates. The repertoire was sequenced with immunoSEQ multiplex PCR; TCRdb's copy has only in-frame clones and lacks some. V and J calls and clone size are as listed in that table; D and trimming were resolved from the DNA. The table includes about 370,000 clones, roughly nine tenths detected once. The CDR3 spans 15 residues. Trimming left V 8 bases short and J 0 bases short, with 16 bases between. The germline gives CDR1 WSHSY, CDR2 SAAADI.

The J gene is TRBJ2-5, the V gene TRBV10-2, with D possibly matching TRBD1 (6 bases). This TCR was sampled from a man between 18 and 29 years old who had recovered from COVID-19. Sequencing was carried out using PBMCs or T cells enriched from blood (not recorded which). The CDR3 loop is CASCLDRRNQETQYF. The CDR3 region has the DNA TGCGCCAGCTGCCTAGACAGGCGGAACCAAGAGACCCAGTACTTC.